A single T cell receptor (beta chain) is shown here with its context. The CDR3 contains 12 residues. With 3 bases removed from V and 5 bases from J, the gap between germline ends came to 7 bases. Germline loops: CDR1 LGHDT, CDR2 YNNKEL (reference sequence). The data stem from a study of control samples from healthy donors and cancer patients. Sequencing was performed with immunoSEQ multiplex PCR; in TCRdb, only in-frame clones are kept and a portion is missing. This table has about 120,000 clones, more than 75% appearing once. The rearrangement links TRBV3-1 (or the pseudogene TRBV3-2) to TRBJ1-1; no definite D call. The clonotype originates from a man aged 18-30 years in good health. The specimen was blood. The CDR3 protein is CASSQESTEAFF. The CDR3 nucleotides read TGTGCCAGCAGCCAGGAGTCGACTGAAGCTTTCTTT.